The 5 T cell receptor beta chains below were found in one sample sequenced in a study of cytomegalovirus exposure and HLA in healthy donors. This PCR relied on a set of 60 Vbeta primers and 13 Jbeta primers. Only in-frame clones appear in the TCRdb table, and some are missing; sequencing was by immunoSEQ multiplex PCR. This table has about 140,000 clones, approximately 80% appearing once. Sequenced: PBMCs. These receptors were collected from a woman aged 35 to 49 in good health and CMV-seropositive.

The rearrangement links TRBV5-6 to TRBJ2-7; D unresolved. This CDR3 contains 13 residues. V was clipped by 5 bases and J by 1 base, with 10 bases between them. CDR1 SGHDT and CDR2 YYEEEE come from the germline V gene. CDR3 nucleotide sequence: TGTGCCAGCAGAGCGCCTGGATCCTACGAGCAGTACTTC. Its translation is CASRAPGSYEQYF.

A single count supports this clone. V is TRBV28 and J is TRBJ2-5, with 11 bases lining up with TRBD2. Trimming cost V 4 bases and J 3 bases; bases outside gene matches: 1. CDR3 length equals 14 residues. CDR1 is MDHEN, CDR2 SYDVKM, per germline. CDR3 sequence reads: CASSSGLAEETQYF. For the CDR3, the DNA is TGTGCCAGCAGTTCGGGACTAGCGGAAGAGACCCAGTACTTC.

This clone was counted once. The chain couples TRBV28 to TRBJ2-7, with a tentative D call TRBD1 (6 bases). V was clipped by 3 bases and J by 5 bases, with 17 bases between them. Germline V gene sequence: CDR1 MDHEN, CDR2 SYDVKM. This CDR3 region has 15 residues. Here the CDR3 DNA reads TGTGCCAGCAGTTTTGTAGGGGGAAGGGAAAACGAGCAGTACTTC. Residues: CASSFVGGRENEQYF. The full variable domain, in which reference TRBV28 and TRBJ2-7 provide the parts outside the CDR3, is DVKVTQSSRYLVKRTGEKVFLECVQDMDHENMFWYRQDPGLGLRLIYFSYDVKMKEKGDIPEGYSVSREKKERFSLILESASTNQTSMYLCASSFVGGRENEQYFGPGTRLTVT.

This chain uses TRBV5-6 with TRBJ1-5, with no clear D. CDR3 size: 13 residues. V was cut by 2 bases and J by 8 bases, with 11 bases left in between. Per germline, CDR1 SGHDT and CDR2 YYEEEE. The CDR3 DNA is TGTGCCAGCAGCTTAAGTGGCCAGGAGCCCCAGCATTTT. This translates into CASSLSGQEPQHF.

This rearrangement joins TRBV27 to TRBJ2-5; D is ambiguous. CDR3 length: 13 residues. Germline CDR1 is MNHEY and CDR2 is SMNVEV (reference sequence). The V gene lost 2 bases and the J gene lost 2 bases, with 6 bases spanning the gap. CDR3 region: CASSLPSQETQYF. The CDR3 DNA reads as TGTGCCAGCAGTTTACCTTCGCAAGAGACCCAGTACTTC.